A selection of T cell receptor beta chains follows, all from one sample in a study of OX40 agonist ivuxolimab in advanced cancers. Produced via immunoSEQ multiplex PCR; TCRdb's table is partial and in-frame only. In the table there are some 81,000 clones, 85% of which are singletons. The starting material was CD4+ or CD8+ T cells sorted from blood, obtained in a trial of the OX40 agonist ivuxolimab. All receptors derive from an adult with an advanced solid tumor such as melanoma, head and neck, liver or kidney cancer. Each CDR3 is given with its conserved first and last residue. D genes are given only for firm matches. Size tells how often a clone was seen (once, few, many) or the class of an expanded clone, and some rows leave it out.

J gene: TRBJ1-2
clone size: -
V gene: TRBV7-9
D gene: TRBD1
CDR3 DNA: TGTGCCAGCAGCGACAGGGAGGGCTACACCTTC
CDR3 protein: CASSDREGYTF

J gene: TRBJ2-3
clone size: -
V gene: TRBV19
D gene: -
CDR3 DNA: TGTGCCAGTAGCACTACTAGGTTAGATACGCAGTATTTT
CDR3 protein: CASSTTRLDTQYF

J gene: TRBJ2-2
clone size: -
V gene: TRBV7-2
D gene: TRBD2
CDR3 DNA: TGTGCCAGCAGCACCTCCGGGGCGGGGGTGCCCACCGGGGAGCTGTTTTTT
CDR3 protein: CASSTSGAGVPTGELFF

J gene: TRBJ1-4
clone size: -
V gene: TRBV19
D gene: -
CDR3 DNA: TGTGCCAGTAGTAACCTCAACAGGGTTGCTAATGAAAAACTGTTTTTT
CDR3 protein: CASSNLNRVANEKLFF

J gene: TRBJ2-1
clone size: once
V gene: TRBV5-6
D gene: -
CDR3 DNA: TGTGCCAGCAGCTTGGGATGGGAGCAGTTCTTC
CDR3 protein: CASSLGWEQFF

J gene: TRBJ2-6
clone size: -
V gene: TRBV18
D gene: -
CDR3 DNA: TGTGCCAGCTCACCGGAGTCTGGGGCCAACGTCCTGACTTTC
CDR3 protein: CASSPESGANVLTF

J gene: TRBJ1-2
clone size: -
V gene: TRBV29-1
D gene: TRBD1
CDR3 DNA: TGCAGCGTTGTACTGGACAGGGGCTATGGCTACACCTTC
CDR3 protein: CSVVLDRGYGYTF

J gene: TRBJ1-2
clone size: few
V gene: TRBV5-8
D gene: TRBD1
CDR3 DNA: TGTGCCAGCAGCCCTGGACAGGGTCTCGGACTGCTACAGGGCTACACCTTC
CDR3 protein: CASSPGQGLGLLQGYTF

J gene: TRBJ2-3
clone size: -
V gene: TRBV11-3
D gene: TRBD2
CDR3 DNA: TGTGCCAGCAGCTTATCAGCGGGGGGGCCTCTTGGCACAGATACGCAGTATTTT
CDR3 protein: CASSLSAGGPLGTDTQYF

J gene: TRBJ2-7
clone size: -
V gene: TRBV27
D gene: TRBD2
CDR3 DNA: TGTGCCAGCAGTTTAGCTAGCGGGAACTCCTACGAGCAGTACTTC
CDR3 protein: CASSLASGNSYEQYF

J gene: TRBJ2-7
clone size: once
V gene: TRBV19
D gene: -
CDR3 DNA: TGTGCCAGTAGTACCCGCGGAGGGCACAGCTCCTACGAGCAGTACTTC
CDR3 protein: CASSTRGGHSSYEQYF

J gene: TRBJ2-7
clone size: -
V gene: TRBV5-5
D gene: -
CDR3 DNA: TGTGCCAGCAGCCTACTTGCGAGCTACGAGCAGTACTTC
CDR3 protein: CASSLLASYEQYF

J gene: TRBJ1-5
clone size: -
V gene: TRBV7-2
D gene: TRBD1
CDR3 DNA: TGTGCCAGCAGCCCACAGGGGCTCCAGCCCCAGCATTTT
CDR3 protein: CASSPQGLQPQHF

J gene: TRBJ1-1
clone size: -
V gene: TRBV7-8
D gene: -
CDR3 DNA: TGTGCCAGCAGCTTAGAGTCCAGGGGCACTGAAGCTTTCTTT
CDR3 protein: CASSLESRGTEAFF

J gene: TRBJ2-7
clone size: -
V gene: TRBV2
D gene: TRBD1
CDR3 DNA: TGTGCCAGCAGGCTTCGGCCGGGACAGGGGCGCTCCTACGAGCAGTACTTC
CDR3 protein: CASRLRPGQGRSYEQYF

J gene: TRBJ2-7
clone size: once
V gene: TRBV5-1
D gene: -
CDR3 DNA: TGCGCCAGCAGCTTGGATAGAAGACCCTACGAGCAGTACTTC
CDR3 protein: CASSLDRRPYEQYF

J gene: TRBJ1-1
clone size: -
V gene: TRBV7-3
D gene: TRBD1
CDR3 DNA: TGTGCCAGCAGCGCAAGGGCCATCCCTATCGGGGACAGGGACACTGAAGCTTTCTTT
CDR3 protein: CASSARAIPIGDRDTEAFF

J gene: TRBJ2-6
clone size: -
V gene: TRBV9
D gene: -
CDR3 DNA: TGTGCCAGCAGCGGACGGGCTCTAGACTCTGGGGCCAACGTCCTGACTTTC
CDR3 protein: CASSGRALDSGANVLTF

J gene: TRBJ1-4
clone size: -
V gene: TRBV14
D gene: -
CDR3 DNA: TGTGCCAGCAGCCAAGATGACGGGGATGAAAAACTGTTTTTT
CDR3 protein: CASSQDDGDEKLFF

J gene: TRBJ2-3
clone size: -
V gene: TRBV12-5
D gene: -
CDR3 DNA: TGTGCTAGTGGTTTGGAGGCGGCTGGCACAGATACGCAGTATTTT
CDR3 protein: CASGLEAAGTDTQYF